This TCR beta chain was identified in a study of blood T cell repertoires in COVID-19. Method: immunoSEQ multiplex PCR; TCRdb's copy keeps in-frame clones and lacks some. The data hold 250,000 to 350,000 clones, with 85% to 90% observed a single time. V gave up 2 bases and J gave up 6 bases; unmatched junction bases: 10. Per germline, CDR1 SGHTA and CDR2 FQGTGA. The CDR3 totals 18 residues. The receptor was derived from a woman in her forties or fifties with COVID-19, enrolled during active disease. The chain links TRBV7-3 to TRBJ2-2; 12 positions agree with TRBD2. The sequenced sample was peripheral blood. CDR3 coding DNA: TGTGCCAGCAGCTTACTAGCGGGAGGGCCAAAAAATGCCGGGGAGCTGTTTTTT. Its translation is CASSLLAGGPKNAGELFF.